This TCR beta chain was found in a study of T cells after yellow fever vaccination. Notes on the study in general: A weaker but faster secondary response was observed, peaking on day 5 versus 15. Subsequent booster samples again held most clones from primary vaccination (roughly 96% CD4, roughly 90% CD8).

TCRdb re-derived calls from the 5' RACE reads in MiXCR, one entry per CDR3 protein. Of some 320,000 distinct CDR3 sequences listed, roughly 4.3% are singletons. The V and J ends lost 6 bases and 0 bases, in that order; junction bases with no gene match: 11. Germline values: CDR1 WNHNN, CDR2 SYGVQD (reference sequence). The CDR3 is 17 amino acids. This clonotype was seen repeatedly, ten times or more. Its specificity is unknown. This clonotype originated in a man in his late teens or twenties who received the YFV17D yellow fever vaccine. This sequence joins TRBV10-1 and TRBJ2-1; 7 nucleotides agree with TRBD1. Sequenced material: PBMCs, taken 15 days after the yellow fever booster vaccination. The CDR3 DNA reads TGCGCCAGCAGCGCAAATTTACAGGGGAGCTCCTACAATGAGCAGTTCTTC. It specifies CASSANLQGSSYNEQFF.